The next 3 T cell receptor beta chains were all read from a single sample in a study of shared clonotypes between healthy human individuals. Cells designated naive CD8 were CD45RO-negative and were positively selected for CCR7, with terminally differentiated effector memory CD45RA+ cells excluded. The method was immunoSEQ multiplex PCR; TCRdb's version includes in-frame clones alone and lacks a portion of them. The sample carries just over 2,000,000 clones, over 85% recorded once. Sample: naive CD8+ T cells sorted from blood. The receptors stem from a man younger than 30 in good health.

This chain links TRBV7-9 with TRBJ2-3; D unclear. Germline CDR1 reads SEHNR; CDR2 reads FQNEAQ (reference sequence). Trimming cost V 5 bases and J 2 bases, with 11 bases left between them. The CDR3 loop spans 14 amino acids. The CDR3 sequence: CASSPLPTTDTQYF. Here the CDR3 DNA reads TGTGCCAGCAGCCCCCTTCCAACCACAGATACGCAGTATTTT.

The rearrangement uses TRBV28 and TRBJ2-5; 7 bases line up with TRBD1. The V gene's germline CDR1 is MDHEN and CDR2 SYDVKM. There are 14 residues in the CDR3. The V and J ends lost 4 bases and 5 bases, in that order; junction bases with no gene match: 7. The DNA for the CDR3 is TGTGCCAGCAGTTCTAGGGGGCTCGGGGAGACCCAGTACTTC. Translated: CASSSRGLGETQYF.

The sample holds one count of this clone. This rearrangement joins TRBV27 to TRBJ1-1; the D gene is possibly TRBD1 (5 bases). The CDR3 sequence is 18 residues long. V dropped 5 bases and J dropped 2 bases, with 24 bases sitting between them. Germline-derived CDR1 and CDR2 are MNHEY and SMNVEV (reference sequence). Written as DNA, the CDR3 is TGTGCCAGCAGTCCCCTCGGGGGAGGGAGCCGACCAAACACTGAAGCTTTCTTT. Its protein is CASSPLGGGSRPNTEAFF.